This TCR beta chain stems from a study of beta chain features in type 1 diabetes. Across the study: The samples had more than 95 million sorted cells examined in all. Overall study results and limits: There was a moderate but significant shortening of TCRB CDR3s in all four CD4+ subsets of Type 1 diabetes patients. Cells carrying high TCR expression could end up over-represented when cDNA is sequenced.

The V gene lost 7 bases and the J gene lost 5 bases, with 18 bases spanning the gap. The CDR3 covers 14 residues. Germline assignment: CDR1 MDHEN and CDR2 SYDVKM. Of note for this clone: Its antigen is unknown.

Reverse transcription of all isolated RNA meant that expressed TCRB transcripts were sequenced. Data came from immunoSEQ multiplex PCR; TCRdb stores just in-frame clones and leaves some out. In the table there are around 250,000 clones, about 24% of which are singletons. It was via CD45RO/CCR7/CD25/CD127/CD95/CD27 that CD4+ naive, central memory, regulatory and stem cell-like memory cells were sorted. The TCR was taken from a woman younger than 45 with type 1 diabetes. This chain joins TRBV28 and TRBJ2-7; possibly TRBD1 for D (6 bases). The sequenced material came from naive CD4+ T cells from blood. Written as DNA, the CDR3 is TGTGCCAGCACCTCAATTACAGGGAGCCACGAGCAGTACTTC. Its translation: CASTSITGSHEQYF.